A selection of T cell receptor beta chains follows, all from one sample in a study of blood T cell repertoires in COVID-19. Produced via immunoSEQ multiplex PCR; TCRdb's table is partial and in-frame only. Among roughly 200,000 clones listed, 85% to 95% were seen once. The material sequenced was peripheral blood. The source of these receptors is a man aged 25-40 years with COVID-19, enrolled during active disease. The CDR3 runs from the conserved cysteine through the conserved F or W. A D gene is named only where the DNA matches it firmly. Only some rows state a clone size, as once, few, many or a class for expanded clones.

TRBV3-1/TRBV3-2,TRBJ2-3,.,TRBD2,CASASGGAADTQYF,TGTGCCTCCGCTAGCGGGGGGGCAGCAGATACGCAGTATTTT
TRBV16,TRBJ1-2,.,TRBD1,CASSQRQGDGYTF,TGTGCCAGCAGCCAAAGACAGGGGGATGGCTACACCTTC
TRBV2,TRBJ2-7,.,TRBD2,CAGTSGAGEQYF,TGTGCCGGAACTAGCGGAGCCGGGGAGCAGTACTTC
TRBV3-1/TRBV3-2,TRBJ2-3,.,.,CASSQRPGTSTDTQYF,TGTGCCAGCAGCCAACGCCCCGGGACTAGCACAGATACGCAGTATTTT
TRBV18,TRBJ1-1,.,TRBD1,CASSPPGGSLNTEAFF,TGTGCCAGCTCACCACCAGGGGGCAGTTTGAACACTGAAGCTTTCTTT
TRBV2,TRBJ2-3,.,.,CASSGYDNTQYF,TGTGCCAGCAGTGGGTACGACAATACGCAGTATTTT
TRBV5-1,TRBJ1-3,.,TRBD1,CASSLDPTGGNTIYF,TGCGCCAGCAGCTTAGATCCGACAGGGGGAAACACCATATATTTT
TRBV7-2,TRBJ2-3,.,.,CASSSPSSRPTDTQYF,TGTGCCAGCAGCTCCCCTTCTAGCAGGCCCACAGATACGCAGTATTTT
TRBV13,TRBJ1-2,.,TRBD1,CASRDSPNYGYTF,TGTGCCAGCCGGGACAGCCCGAACTATGGCTACACCTTC
TRBV5-1,TRBJ2-7,.,TRBD1,CASSLDGQGNEQYF,TGCGCCAGCAGCTTGGACGGACAGGGGAACGAGCAGTACTTC
TRBV6-5,TRBJ1-2,.,.,CANGQSLGYTF,TGTGCCAATGGACAGTCCCTCGGCTACACCTTC
TRBV5-5,TRBJ1-1,.,.,CASNPRTVNTEAFF,TGTGCCAGCAACCCCAGGACAGTGAACACTGAAGCTTTCTTT
TRBV13,TRBJ2-7,few,.,CASSSDSNYNSYEQYF,TGTGCCAGCAGTTCGGACAGTAACTATAACTCCTACGAGCAGTACTTC
TRBV9,TRBJ2-7,.,.,CASSVGAGAVNYEQYF,TGTGCCAGCAGCGTAGGGGCAGGGGCGGTCAACTACGAGCAGTACTTC
TRBV6-5,TRBJ2-5,few,.,CASSSRVPETQYF,TGTGCCAGCAGCTCCCGGGTGCCCGAGACCCAGTACTTC
TRBV29-1,TRBJ1-1,.,.,CSVERGGEKNTEAFF,TGCAGCGTTGAAAGAGGTGGGGAGAAGAACACTGAAGCTTTCTTT
TRBV25-1,TRBJ1-2,.,TRBD1,CASSWTGTANYGYTF,TGTGCCAGCAGCTGGACAGGGACGGCAAACTATGGCTACACCTTC
TRBV21-1,TRBJ2-6,.,.,CASSNLRQTPQKSGANVLTF,TGTGCCAGCAGCAATTTGCGACAGACACCACAGAAGTCTGGGGCCAACGTCCTGACTTTC
TRBV27,TRBJ1-5,.,.,CASSPLGGLNQPQHF,TGTGCCAGCAGTCCTCTCGGGGGGTTGAATCAGCCCCAGCATTTT
TRBV9,TRBJ1-6,.,.,CASSGGEFNSPLHF,TGTGCCAGCAGCGGGGGGGAATTTAATTCACCCCTCCACTTT
TRBV27,TRBJ2-7,.,.,CASSSRTLKTYEQYF,TGTGCCAGCAGTTCAAGGACACTTAAAACCTACGAGCAGTACTTC
TRBV5-1,TRBJ2-2,.,TRBD2,CASSLGLAGPGELFF,TGCGCCAGCAGCTTGGGACTAGCGGGGCCCGGGGAGCTGTTTTTT
TRBV6-5,TRBJ2-3,.,.,CASSFLDTQYF,TGTGCCAGCAGTTTCCTTGATACGCAGTATTTT
TRBV5-1,TRBJ2-3,.,TRBD1,CASSTGQVLDTQYF,TGCGCCAGCAGCACCGGACAGGTATTAGATACGCAGTATTTT
TRBV4-1,TRBJ2-7,.,.,CASSQMGGSYEQYF,TGCGCCAGCAGCCAAATGGGGGGATCCTACGAGCAGTACTTC
TRBV2,TRBJ1-6,.,.,CASSFVGATNSPLHF,TGTGCCAGCAGTTTCGTTGGGGCTACTAATTCACCCCTCCACTTT
TRBV4-1,TRBJ2-5,.,.,CASSQDPPDGVQETQYF,TGCGCCAGCAGCCAAGATCCCCCAGACGGGGTCCAAGAGACCCAGTACTTC
TRBV28,TRBJ2-6,.,TRBD1,CASSSGTGTGANVLTF,TGTGCCAGCAGTTCCGGGACAGGGACTGGGGCCAACGTCCTGACTTTC
TRBV30,TRBJ2-3,.,.,CAWSDSADTQYF,TGTGCCTGGAGTGATAGCGCAGATACGCAGTATTTT
TRBV5-1,TRBJ1-1,.,TRBD1,CASSTGTGEDTEAFF,TGCGCCAGCAGCACCGGGACAGGGGAGGACACTGAAGCTTTCTTT
TRBV12-3/TRBV12-4,TRBJ1-2,.,.,CASSLAGDGYTF,TGTGCCAGCAGTTTAGCCGGGGATGGCTACACCTTC
TRBV10-2,TRBJ1-2,.,.,CASSETANGYTF,TGCGCCAGCAGTGAAACAGCAAATGGCTACACCTTC
TRBV19,TRBJ1-2,.,TRBD1,CASSTPGGGYTF,TGTGCCAGTAGTACGCCAGGGGGTGGCTACACCTTC
TRBV5-1,TRBJ1-3,.,TRBD1,CASSPRTGSSGNTIYF,TGCGCCAGCAGCCCCCGGACAGGGAGCTCTGGAAACACCATATATTTT
TRBV5-1,TRBJ1-2,.,TRBD1,CASSLQGQGDYGYTF,TGCGCCAGCAGCCTTCAAGGACAGGGGGACTATGGCTACACCTTC
TRBV6-1,TRBJ2-7,.,TRBD2,CASSDAGGPYEQYF,TGTGCCAGCAGTGATGCGGGGGGGCCTTACGAGCAGTACTTC
TRBV9,TRBJ2-4,.,.,CASAVSGTGNIQYF,TGTGCCAGCGCCGTATCGGGAACGGGAAACATTCAGTACTTC
TRBV4-1,TRBJ1-1,few,TRBD1,CASSRFRGVGDEAFF,TGCGCCAGCAGCCGGTTCAGGGGGGTGGGAGATGAAGCTTTCTTT
TRBV4-2,TRBJ1-3,.,TRBD1,CASSQDRQGGIYTIYF,TGTGCCAGCAGCCAAGATCGGCAGGGGGGTATATACACCATATATTTT